This T cell receptor beta chain was sequenced during a study of blood T cell repertoires in COVID-19. Background on the study: Acute-phase and convalescent COVID-19 samples originated in the United States, Italy and Spain. Sources were T cells, B-cell-depleted T cells, or PBMCs; the material itself was cDNA or gDNA.

This CDR3 spans 12 amino acids. The junction had 5 bases not matched to a gene; V was cut back by 3 bases and J by 13 bases. CDR1 is LNHDA and CDR2 is SQIVND in the germline V gene (reference sequence). Per the original data handling: Using reference gene primer amplification, nucleated cell counts were estimated. Here immunoSEQ multiplex PCR was the method, and the copy in TCRdb shows in-frame clones only, minus some. V, J and clone size are taken as reported in that table, and D and trimming were inferred from the DNA itself. The sample shows roughly 220,000 clones, 80% to 90% of them seen only once.

The chain recombines TRBV19 with TRBJ2-1; 8 bases line up with TRBD1. Material: peripheral blood. This receptor was obtained from a man in his fifties or sixties who had recovered from COVID-19. CDR3 sequence: CASSIGDRGQFF. The DNA of the CDR3 is TGTGCCAGTAGTATTGGAGACAGGGGACAGTTCTTC.